This record looks at one TCR beta chain sequence and its context. Antigen: not known. Trimming removed 5 bases at V and 3 bases at J, with 17 bases between. Looked up from germline, CDR1 is SEHNR and CDR2 is FQNEAQ (reference sequence). The CDR3 loop spans 16 amino acids. This sample was included in a study of blood T cells in healthy people across ages. Study-wide results and caveats: Total diversity from one million sequenced T cells was likely underestimated. CMV status of donors was not determined, possibly confounding expanded clonotype changes.

Then a second PCR, running about 6 to 12 cycles, was carried out with a sample-barcoded 5' primer and a J-beta primer mix. Sequencing recovered at least 3 million CDR3-containing paired-end reads from each sample. Each CDR3 protein is one row after TCRdb ran MiXCR on the 5' RACE reads. The sample yields about 670,000 distinct CDR3 sequences, 35% to 50% seen once. This sequence was found in an older man in good health. V usage is TRBV7-9 and J usage is TRBJ1-5; D not certain. Sequencing used blood. The CDR3 sequence is CASSKGKGRDNQPQHF. CDR3 nucleotides: TGTGCCAGCAGCAAAGGGAAGGGTAGGGACAATCAGCCCCAGCATTTT.